The present TCR beta chain was sequenced within a study of blood T cell repertoires in COVID-19. For the study at large: Material from acute and convalescent COVID-19 was sourced from the United States, Italy and Spain.

Participant-given clinical history determined each cohort assignment. Germline assignment: CDR1 MNHEY and CDR2 SVGAGI. The CDR3 is 13 residues long. V lost 4 bases to trimming and J lost 2 bases, with 8 bases between them. Study processing details: Amplification of reference gene primers was used by the study to estimate nucleated cell counts. This table comes from immunoSEQ multiplex PCR, and its TCRdb copy is limited to in-frame clones, with some not included. The D gene and trimming were derived from the DNA, and the V and J assignments and clone size from that table. Of fewer than 350,000 clones listed, roughly 91% were seen once; the top ten hold about 2%.

Sequences were obtained from PBMCs or T cells enriched from blood (not recorded which). The chain is built from TRBV6-5 and TRBJ2-5; D may be TRBD2 (6 bases). This clonotype originated in a woman aged 40 to 50 with acute COVID-19. Here the CDR3 DNA reads TGTGCCAGCAGTTTGGGGACTCAAGAGACCCAGTACTTC. Residues: CASSLGTQETQYF.